Presented here are 10 T cell receptor beta chains from one specimen sequenced in a study of shared clonotypes between healthy human individuals. CD8 cells classed as naive were CD45RO-negative and positively selected for CCR7, excluding terminally differentiated effector memory CD45RA+ cells. Clones were read by immunoSEQ multiplex PCR, and TCRdb kept only the in-frame ones, dropping some. Of about 590,000 clones listed, around 95% are singletons. Sequencing was performed on naive CD8+ T cells sorted from blood. The source is a woman aged 25 to 39 in good health.

The CDR3 spells CASSRSNQPQHF. The CDR3 DNA follows: TGTGCCAGCAGCAGGAGCAATCAGCCCCAGCATTTT. The chain has TRBV7-9 and TRBJ1-5; D remains ambiguous. The CDR3 covers 12 residues. Germline CDR1 and CDR2: SEHNR and FQNEAQ (reference sequence). Trimming removed 5 bases at V and 1 base at J, with 3 bases between.

The chain joins TRBV5-6 to TRBJ2-7, with 8 bases matching TRBD2. CDR1 is SGHDT, CDR2 YYEEEE, per germline. Trimming removed 4 bases from V and 3 bases from J; junction bases left unmatched: 9. CDR3 length equals 15 residues. CDR3 DNA: TGTGCCAGCAGCAGGGGACTAGTTCACGACTACGAGCAGTACTTC. Translation gives CASSRGLVHDYEQYF.

This clone was recorded once. V usage is TRBV7-8 and J usage is TRBJ2-1; D is ambiguous. Germline CDR1 reads SGHVS; CDR2 reads FQNEAQ. This CDR3 comprises 12 residues. The V gene lost 0 bases and the J gene lost 8 bases, with 5 bases spanning the gap. The CDR3 loop is CASSLAGYEQFF. The CDR3 bases are TGTGCCAGCAGCTTAGCGGGGTATGAGCAGTTCTTC.

This sequence joins TRBV19 and TRBJ1-1, with 7 bases identical to TRBD1. The length of the CDR3 is 15 residues. V lost 4 bases, J lost 1 base, and 6 bases stayed unmatched. Germline lookup yields CDR1 LNHDA and CDR2 SQIVND (reference sequence). The CDR3 DNA reads TGTGCCAGTAGTACCTCAGGGGGTTGGAACACTGAAGCTTTCTTT. Translated, it gives CASSTSGGWNTEAFF.

The V and J genes are TRBV5-4 and TRBJ1-1; maybe TRBD1 (6 bases). The germline V gene has CDR1 SGHNT and CDR2 YYREEE (reference sequence). Trimming took off 0 bases at V and 4 bases at J, with 13 bases between the two ends. CDR3 length: 15 amino acids. This CDR3 reads CASSLAQGGITEAFF. The CDR3, as DNA: TGTGCCAGCAGCTTGGCCCAAGGGGGGATCACTGAAGCTTTCTTT. Supplemented by reference TRBV5-4 and TRBJ1-1, the full variable domain reads ETGVTQSPTHLIKTRGQQVTLRCSSQSGHNTVSWYQQALGQGPQFIFQYYREEENGRGNFPPRFSGLQFPNYSSELNVNALELDDSALYLCASSLAQGGITEAFFGQGTRLTVV.

V is TRBV5-1 and J is TRBJ2-7; D tentatively fits TRBD1 or TRBD2 (5 bases each). CDR3 length: 15 residues. The V end was cut by 3 bases, the J end by 0 bases, with 13 bases between. Germline CDR1 reads SGHRS; CDR2 reads YFSETQ. CDR3 sequence reads: CASSSYRDDSYEQYF. The CDR3 coding sequence is TGCGCCAGCAGCTCATACCGGGACGACTCCTACGAGCAGTACTTC.

This chain connects TRBV28 to TRBJ2-7; 13 bases fit TRBD2. With V trimmed by 6 bases and J by 6 bases, 17 bases remained unmatched. The CDR3 extends over 18 amino acids. The germline CDR1 and CDR2 sequences are MDHEN and SYDVKM. CDR3 region: CASRKPSVVTSGRGEQYF. The DNA of the CDR3 is TGTGCCAGCAGGAAGCCCTCTGTCGTTACTAGCGGGAGGGGCGAGCAGTACTTC.

This clone occurred a few times. This chain links TRBV5-1 with TRBJ1-1, with D perhaps TRBD1 (5 bases). Deletions cut 0 bases from V and 0 bases from J, with 9 bases between. The CDR3 has 15 amino acids. Germline lookup yields CDR1 SGHRS and CDR2 YFSETQ. The CDR3: CASSLDQGMNTEAFF. Written as DNA, the CDR3 is TGCGCCAGCAGCTTGGATCAGGGCATGAACACTGAAGCTTTCTTT.

This chain joins TRBV15 and TRBJ2-1, with TRBD1 matching 7 bases. The length of the CDR3 is 13 residues. CDR1 and CDR2 (germline): LNHNV, YYDKDF (reference sequence). J gave up 6 bases and V 6 bases, and 5 bases lay outside the gene matches. The CDR3 protein is CATRGTESNEQFF. The CDR3 DNA sequence: TGTGCCACCAGGGGGACAGAGTCCAATGAGCAGTTCTTC.

CDR3 in DNA: TGTGCCAGCAGTGATATCACTGGGAGGGAAGCTTTCTTT. Translating it yields CASSDITGREAFF. The genes are TRBV6-1 and TRBJ1-1; no reliable D call. Trimming stripped 3 bases from V and 8 bases from J, with 13 bases between. The germline gives CDR1 MNHNS, CDR2 SASEGT. CDR3 length equals 13 residues.